The 27 T cell receptor beta chains presented below share a single source sample, sequenced in a study of CD8 T cells in Susac syndrome. An amount of RNA that ranged from roughly 0.5 to 1 ug was reverse transcribed with random hexamers. TCRdb ran MiXCR on the immunoSEQ multiplex PCR reads and lists one entry per CDR3 protein. The sample records 100,000 to 150,000 distinct CDR3 sequences, 94% being singletons. Sequencing used CD4+ T cells from PBMCs. The receptors come from a human donor with multiple sclerosis.

This clonotype was found a few times. The J gene is TRBJ2-7, the V gene TRBV6-2 or TRBV6-3, with a possible D match to TRBD2 (5 bases). The germline gives CDR1 MNHEY, CDR2 SVGEGT. The V end was cut by 3 bases, the J end by 7 bases, with 7 bases between. The CDR3 spans 11 residues. The CDR3 sequence is CASSYGGEQYF. The CDR3 DNA reads TGTGCCAGCAGTTATGGCGGGGAGCAGTACTTC.

The rearrangement uses TRBV30 and TRBJ1-5, with D uncertain. CDR1 and CDR2 (germline): GTSNPN, SVGIG (reference sequence). This CDR3 has 14 residues. Trimming cost V 5 bases and J 2 bases, with 13 bases left between them. For the CDR3, the DNA is TGTGCCTGGGGAGGGAGAGGTGGCAATCAGCCCCAGCATTTT. Protein: CAWGGRGGNQPQHF.

The chain has TRBV10-2 and TRBJ1-3, with D uncertain. This CDR3 region has 18 residues. Germline CDR1 is WSHSY and CDR2 is SAAADI. The V end lost 7 bases, the J end lost 3 bases, and 25 bases lay between the germline ends. The CDR3 here is CASTASYGSSGDGNTIYF. CDR3 bases: TGCGCCAGCACCGCCAGTTATGGGAGCAGCGGGGATGGAAACACCATATATTTT.

This chain joins TRBV5-1 and TRBJ1-1; D ambiguous. With 1 base removed from V and 2 bases from J, the gap between germline ends came to 9 bases. The V gene's germline CDR1 is SGHRS and CDR2 YFSETQ. This CDR3 is 14 amino acids long. The CDR3 protein is CASSLNPPNTEAFF. In nucleotides, the CDR3 is TGCGCCAGCAGCTTGAATCCCCCAAACACTGAAGCTTTCTTT.

This CDR3 is CSATTGGNQPQHF. CDR3 DNA: TGCAGCGCTACAACAGGGGGCAATCAGCCCCAGCATTTT. This chain uses TRBV29-1 with TRBJ1-5, with 7 bases aligning to TRBD1. This CDR3 has 13 residues. The germline V gene encodes CDR1 SQVTM and CDR2 ANQGSEA. The V and J ends lost 7 bases and 2 bases, in that order; junction bases with no gene match: 5.

In DNA form, the CDR3 reads TGTGCCAGCAGCCTCGACAGGAGAAGGCAGCCCCAGCATTTT. Translation gives CASSLDRRRQPQHF. The V gene is TRBV6-5, the J gene TRBJ1-5; maybe TRBD1 (6 bases). The CDR3 sequence is 14 residues long. Looked up from germline, CDR1 is MNHEY and CDR2 is SVGAGI. V was clipped by 6 bases and J by 7 bases, with 16 bases between them.

The genes are TRBV4-1 and TRBJ2-4; 7 bases align to TRBD2. V trimming: 5 bases; J trimming: 5 bases; junction bases outside the gene matches: 6. This CDR3 is built from 14 residues. Germline V gives CDR1 MGHRA, CDR2 YSYEKL. CDR3 DNA sequence: TGCGCCAGCAGCGCTTACCGGGAGGAAAACATTCAGTACTTC. It codes for CASSAYREENIQYF.

This clonotype was recorded only once. The chain links TRBV30 to TRBJ2-7, with 9 bases matching TRBD1. This CDR3 has 15 amino acids. The V gene end was trimmed by 2 bases and the J gene end by 3 bases; junction bases not matched to a gene: 8. Germline-derived CDR1 and CDR2 are GTSNPN and SVGIG (reference sequence). The CDR3 sequence is CAWSSPGTGLYEQYF. CDR3 DNA: TGTGCCTGGAGTAGTCCGGGGACAGGGCTCTACGAGCAGTACTTC.

This sequence joins TRBV20-1 and TRBJ2-3, with 8 bases identical to TRBD2. This CDR3 has 14 amino acids. V lost 3 bases, J lost 3 bases, and 5 bases stayed unmatched. In germline, CDR1 is DFQATT, CDR2 SNEGSKA (reference sequence). CDR3 sequence (DNA): TGCAGTGCTAGGATAGCGGGGAAAACAGATACGCAGTATTTT. Translation gives CSARIAGKTDTQYF.

This chain links TRBV4-3 with TRBJ2-2; 12 bases are a match to TRBD1. This CDR3 spans 16 amino acids. CDR1 and CDR2 from the germline V gene are LGHNA and YSLEER. V lost 3 bases to trimming and J lost 2 bases; unmatched junction nucleotides: 1. CDR3 nucleotide sequence: TGCGCCAGCAGCCAGGGACAGGGGGCTAACACCGGGGAGCTGTTTTTT. Translation gives CASSQGQGANTGELFF.

This chain links TRBV7-2 with TRBJ1-5; 8 bases are a match to TRBD1. Per germline, CDR1 SGHTA and CDR2 FQGNSA. This CDR3 has 13 residues. With V trimmed by 4 bases and J by 7 bases, 3 bases remained unmatched. The CDR3 sequence: CASSYRGEQPQHF. CDR3 in DNA: TGTGCCAGCAGCTACAGGGGGGAACAGCCCCAGCATTTT.

This clonotype has only one observation. V usage is TRBV5-4 and J usage is TRBJ2-7; D is unclear. Trimming took 4 bases from V and 1 from J, leaving 12 bases between them. The CDR3 is 14 residues long. From germline, CDR1 is SGHNT and CDR2 YYREEE (reference sequence). CDR3 region: CASSPGPSSYEQYF. The CDR3 region has the DNA TGTGCCAGCAGCCCGGGCCCTAGTTCCTACGAGCAGTACTTC. Looking up the rest from reference TRBV5-4 and TRBJ2-7 gives the full variable domain: ETGVTQSPTHLIKTRGQQVTLRCSSQSGHNTVSWYQQALGQGPQFIFQYYREEENGRGNFPPRFSGLQFPNYSSELNVNALELDDSALYLCASSPGPSSYEQYFGPGTRLTVT.

The gene calls are TRBV7-9 and TRBJ2-2; D unclear. CDR1 is SEHNR and CDR2 is FQNEAQ in the germline V gene (reference sequence). This CDR3 has 14 amino acids. Between the trimmed V and J ends, which lost 3 bases and 2 bases, there was a span of 7 bases. This CDR3 is CASSFDHNTGELFF. CDR3 DNA sequence: TGTGCCAGCAGCTTCGACCATAACACCGGGGAGCTGTTTTTT. Using reference TRBV7-9 and TRBJ2-2 for the parts outside the CDR3, the full variable domain is DTGVSQNPRHKITKRGQNVTFRCDPISEHNRLYWYRQTLGQGPEFLTYFQNEAQLEKSRLLSDRFSAERPKGSFSTLEIQRTEQGDSAMYLCASSFDHNTGELFFGEGSRLTVL.

The genes are TRBV5-6 and TRBJ1-2, with TRBD1 as a possible D gene (6 bases). V lost 2 bases and J 6 bases, leaving 11 bases between the germline ends. This CDR3 contains 13 residues. CDR1 SGHDT and CDR2 YYEEEE come from the germline V gene. DNA of the CDR3: TGTGCCAGCAGCTTCACAGGGCAGCATGGCTACACCTTC. Translated: CASSFTGQHGYTF.

This chain links TRBV9 with TRBJ1-6; perhaps TRBD1 as D (6 bases). Looked up from germline, CDR1 is SGDLS and CDR2 is YYNGEE. The CDR3 loop spans 14 amino acids. The germline V and J ends were trimmed by 0 bases and 13 bases, with 14 bases remaining between them. The chain's CDR3 is CASSVGQEKTPLHF. The CDR3 region has the DNA TGTGCCAGCAGCGTAGGACAGGAAAAGACGCCCCTCCACTTT.

This sequence joins TRBV5-1 and TRBJ1-6; 10 bases align to TRBD1. This CDR3 comprises 16 residues. In germline, CDR1 is SGHRS, CDR2 YFSETQ. Trimming at V came to 5 bases and at J to 7 bases, leaving 9 bases not matched to a gene. CDR3 sequence (DNA): TGCGCCAGCAGTACCCAGACAGGGGGCTTAAATTCACCCCTCCACTTT. Protein: CASSTQTGGLNSPLHF.

The chain has TRBV5-1 and TRBJ2-1, with D tentatively TRBD1 (6 bases). V was cut by 2 bases and J by 2 bases, with 11 bases left in between. There are 15 residues in the CDR3. Germline V gives CDR1 SGHRS, CDR2 YFSETQ. CDR3 nucleotide sequence: TGCGCCAGCAGCTTCCCAGGGGTGCCCTACAATGAGCAGTTCTTC. It is translated as CASSFPGVPYNEQFF. The whole variable domain, remainder taken from reference TRBV5-1 and TRBJ2-1, is KAGVTQTPRYLIKTRGQQVTLSCSPISGHRSVSWYQQTPGQGLQFLFEYFSETQRNKGNFPGRFSGRQFSNSRSEMNVSTLELGDSALYLCASSFPGVPYNEQFFGPGTRLTVL.

The V gene is TRBV12-3 or TRBV12-4, the J gene TRBJ1-1; unclear D gene. This CDR3 has 13 residues. Trimming took 1 base from V and 5 from J, leaving 8 bases between them. The CDR3 loop reads CASSLGTGTEAFF. Written as DNA, the CDR3 is TGTGCCAGCAGTTTAGGGACGGGGACTGAAGCTTTCTTT.

J is TRBJ1-3 and V is TRBV12-3 or TRBV12-4, with D unclear. Trimming removed 10 bases at V and 0 bases at J, with 16 bases between. CDR3 size: 15 residues. The CDR3 reads CATFLGATSGNTIYF. As DNA, the CDR3 is TGTGCCACCTTCTTGGGAGCGACCTCTGGAAACACCATATATTTT.

The CDR3 reads CASSSSTADTQYF. CDR3 coding DNA: TGTGCCAGCTCTTCTAGCACGGCAGATACGCAGTATTTT. The V and J genes are TRBV27 and TRBJ2-3; the D gene is possibly TRBD2 (5 bases). The CDR3 extends over 13 amino acids. Deletions cut 8 bases from V and 4 bases from J, with 13 bases between. CDR1 and CDR2 from the germline V gene are MNHEY and SMNVEV (reference sequence).

This chain links TRBV5-6 with TRBJ1-1; D is unclear. From germline, CDR1 is SGHDT and CDR2 YYEEEE. The V end lost 4 bases, the J end lost 5 bases, and 12 bases lay between the germline ends. The CDR3 is 13 residues long. The CDR3 is CASSRQVGTEAFF. In DNA, the CDR3 is TGTGCCAGCAGCAGGCAGGTAGGAACTGAAGCTTTCTTT.

V and J are TRBV2 and TRBJ1-4; 7 nucleotides align to TRBD1. CDR1 and CDR2 (germline): SNHLY, FYNNEI. The CDR3 runs 14 residues. V shed 5 bases and J 9 bases; nucleotides not matched to a gene: 9. CDR3 sequence reads: CASSRGQREKKLFF. CDR3 DNA sequence: TGTGCCAGCAGTCGGGGACAGCGAGAGAAAAAACTGTTTTTT.

The chain employs TRBV28 and TRBJ2-2; 10 nucleotides match TRBD1. From germline, CDR1 is MDHEN and CDR2 SYDVKM. Losses at the gene ends were 4 bases for V and 5 bases for J; bases not matched to a gene: 10. This CDR3 has 17 residues. CDR3 amino acids: CASSSRDRGRMTGELFF. The CDR3 DNA is TGTGCCAGCAGTTCCCGTGACAGGGGGCGCATGACCGGGGAGCTGTTTTTT.

This clonotype has a single count. The chain carries TRBV6-2 or TRBV6-3 and TRBJ1-1, with a tentative D call TRBD1 (5 bases). Germline CDR1 reads MNHEY; CDR2 reads SVGEGT. V lost 0 bases to trimming and J lost 10 bases, with 9 bases between them. The CDR3 runs to 12 residues. DNA of the CDR3: TGTGCCAGCAGTTACTCGAGACAGAGAGCTTTCTTT. It yields the protein CASSYSRQRAFF.

V usage is TRBV7-9 and J usage is TRBJ1-6; 9 bases fit TRBD1. The CDR3 consists of 15 residues. The ends lost 7 bases at V and 5 bases at J; junction bases unmatched: 6. Germline-derived CDR1 and CDR2 are SEHNR and FQNEAQ (reference sequence). DNA for the CDR3: TGTGCCAGCATCACGGGGACAGGGAATAATTCACCCCTCCACTTT. This sequence encodes CASITGTGNNSPLHF.

The V gene is TRBV6-5, the J gene TRBJ2-5; D is possibly TRBD1 or TRBD2 (5 bases each). Germline CDR1 is MNHEY and CDR2 is SVGAGI. The CDR3 consists of 12 residues. The germline V and J ends were trimmed by 6 bases and 4 bases, with 9 bases remaining between them. The CDR3 DNA is TGTGCCAGCAGGGGGGTTGTAGAGACCCAGTACTTC. Protein product: CASRGVVETQYF.

The J gene is TRBJ1-2, the V gene TRBV29-1; a possible D gene is TRBD1 (6 bases). This CDR3 region has 13 residues. CDR1 SQVTM and CDR2 ANQGSEA come from the germline V gene. The germline V and J ends were trimmed by 2 bases and 7 bases, with 14 bases remaining between them. The CDR3 coding sequence is TGCAGCGTTGAAAGTATGGGGGCGGGTGGCTACACCTTC. Amino acid sequence: CSVESMGAGGYTF.